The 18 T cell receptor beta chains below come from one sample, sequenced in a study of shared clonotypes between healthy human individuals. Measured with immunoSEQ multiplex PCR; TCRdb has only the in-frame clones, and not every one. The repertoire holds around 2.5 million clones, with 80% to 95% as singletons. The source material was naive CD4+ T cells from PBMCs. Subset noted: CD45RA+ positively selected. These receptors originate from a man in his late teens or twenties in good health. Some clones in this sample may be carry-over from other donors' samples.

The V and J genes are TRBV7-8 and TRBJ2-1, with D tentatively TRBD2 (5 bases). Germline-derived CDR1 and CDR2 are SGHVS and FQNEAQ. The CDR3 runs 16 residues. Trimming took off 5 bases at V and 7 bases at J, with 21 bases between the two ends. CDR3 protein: CASSPRFAGGGNEQFF. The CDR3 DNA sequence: TGTGCCAGCAGCCCCCGTTTTGCGGGCGGAGGTAATGAGCAGTTCTTC.

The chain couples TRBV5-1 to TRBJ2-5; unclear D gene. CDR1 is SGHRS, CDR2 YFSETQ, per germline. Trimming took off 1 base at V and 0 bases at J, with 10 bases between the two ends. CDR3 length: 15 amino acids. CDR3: CASSLSSSNQETQYF. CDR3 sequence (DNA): TGCGCCAGCAGCTTGTCATCCTCCAACCAAGAGACCCAGTACTTC.

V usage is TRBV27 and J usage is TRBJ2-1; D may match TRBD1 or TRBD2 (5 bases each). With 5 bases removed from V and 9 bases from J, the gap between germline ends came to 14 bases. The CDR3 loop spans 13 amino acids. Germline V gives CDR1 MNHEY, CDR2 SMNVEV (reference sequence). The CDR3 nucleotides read TGTGCCAGCAGTCCCCATAGGGACGGTGAGCAGTTCTTC. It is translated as CASSPHRDGEQFF.

The chain's CDR3 is CASSLLSPLEQYF. The CDR3 region has the DNA TGTGCCAGCAGCTTACTCAGTCCCCTCGAGCAGTACTTC. This chain joins TRBV11-1 and TRBJ2-7; D remains ambiguous. Trimming cost V 2 bases and J 6 bases, with 11 bases left between them. Per the germline V gene, CDR1 is SGHAT and CDR2 is FQDESV (reference sequence). This CDR3 has 13 amino acids.

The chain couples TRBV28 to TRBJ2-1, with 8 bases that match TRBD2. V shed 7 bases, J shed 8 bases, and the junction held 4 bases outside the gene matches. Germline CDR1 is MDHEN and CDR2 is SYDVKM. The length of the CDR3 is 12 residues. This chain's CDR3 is CASKSGSYEQFF. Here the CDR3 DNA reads TGTGCCAGCAAGAGCGGGAGCTATGAGCAGTTCTTC.

CDR3 sequence reads: CASATGQGVGEQYF. CDR3 DNA sequence: TGTGCCAGCGCTACGGGTCAGGGGGTTGGGGAGCAGTACTTC. The chain recombines TRBV6-1 with TRBJ2-7; 7 nucleotides match TRBD1. The CDR3 is 14 residues long. After removal of 8 bases from V and 7 bases from J, the junction contained 14 bases not matched to a gene. Germline values: CDR1 MNHNS, CDR2 SASEGT.

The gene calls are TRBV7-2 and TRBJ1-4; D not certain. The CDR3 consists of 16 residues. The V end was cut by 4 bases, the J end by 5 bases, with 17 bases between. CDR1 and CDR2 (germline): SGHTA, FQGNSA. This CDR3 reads CASSSEVLGGNEKLFF. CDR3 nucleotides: TGTGCCAGCAGCTCGGAGGTCCTGGGCGGGAATGAAAAACTGTTTTTT.

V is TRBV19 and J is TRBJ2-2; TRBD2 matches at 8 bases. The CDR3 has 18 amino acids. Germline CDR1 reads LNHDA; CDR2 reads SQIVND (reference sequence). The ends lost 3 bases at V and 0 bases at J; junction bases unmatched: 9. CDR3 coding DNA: TGTGCCAGTAGTATGCCCCGGGGGGGTCGAACGAACACCGGGGAGCTGTTTTTT. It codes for CASSMPRGGRTNTGELFF.

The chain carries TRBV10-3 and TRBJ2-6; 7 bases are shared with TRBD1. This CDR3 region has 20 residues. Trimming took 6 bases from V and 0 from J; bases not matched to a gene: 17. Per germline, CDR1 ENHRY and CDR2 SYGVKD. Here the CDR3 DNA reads TGTGCCATCAGGGACCGAGTGGGACAGCTCCACACCTCTGGGGCCAACGTCCTGACTTTC. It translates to CAIRDRVGQLHTSGANVLTF.

The CDR3 loop reads CASSFGTNTGELFF. CDR3 coding DNA: TGTGCCAGCAGCTTCGGGACGAACACCGGGGAGCTGTTTTTT. V is TRBV7-9 and J is TRBJ2-2, with D possibly TRBD2 on 5 matching bases. Per germline, CDR1 SEHNR and CDR2 FQNEAQ (reference sequence). CDR3 length: 14 amino acids. V lost 3 bases and J lost 0, with 5 bases in between.

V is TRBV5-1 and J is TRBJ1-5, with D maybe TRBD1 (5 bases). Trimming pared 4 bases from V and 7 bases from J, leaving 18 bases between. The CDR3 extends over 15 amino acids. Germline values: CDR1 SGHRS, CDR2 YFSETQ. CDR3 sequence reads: CASSPMGEGSQPQHF. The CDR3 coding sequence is TGCGCCAGCAGCCCAATGGGGGAGGGGAGCCAGCCCCAGCATTTT.

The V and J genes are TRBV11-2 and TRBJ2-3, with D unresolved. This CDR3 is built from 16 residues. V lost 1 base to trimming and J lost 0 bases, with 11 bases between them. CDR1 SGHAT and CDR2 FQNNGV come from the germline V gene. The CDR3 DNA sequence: TGTGCCAGCAGCTTAGTTTGGTCCAGTAGCACAGATACGCAGTATTTT. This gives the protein CASSLVWSSSTDTQYF.

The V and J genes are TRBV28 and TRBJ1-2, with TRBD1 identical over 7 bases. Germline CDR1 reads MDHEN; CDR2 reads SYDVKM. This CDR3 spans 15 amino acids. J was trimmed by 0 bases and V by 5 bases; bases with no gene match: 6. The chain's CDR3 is CASSTQTGTNYGYTF. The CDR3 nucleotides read TGTGCCAGCAGTACCCAGACAGGGACTAACTATGGCTACACCTTC.

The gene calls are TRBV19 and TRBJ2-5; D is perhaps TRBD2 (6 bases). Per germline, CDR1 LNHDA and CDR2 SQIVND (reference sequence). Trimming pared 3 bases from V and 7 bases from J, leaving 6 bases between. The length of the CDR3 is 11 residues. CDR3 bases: TGTGCCAGTAGTATGGGGGGGACCCAGTACTTC. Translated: CASSMGGTQYF.

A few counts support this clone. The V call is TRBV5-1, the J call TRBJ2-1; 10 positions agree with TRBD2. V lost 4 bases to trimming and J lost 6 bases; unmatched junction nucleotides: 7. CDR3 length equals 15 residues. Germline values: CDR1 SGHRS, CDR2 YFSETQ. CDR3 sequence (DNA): TGCGCCAGCAGCCTAACTAGCGGGACGGGCAATGAGCAGTTCTTC. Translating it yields CASSLTSGTGNEQFF.

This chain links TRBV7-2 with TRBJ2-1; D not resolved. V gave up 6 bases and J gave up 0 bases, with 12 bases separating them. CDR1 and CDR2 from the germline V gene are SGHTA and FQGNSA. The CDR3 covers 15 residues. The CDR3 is CASSPSRISYNEQFF. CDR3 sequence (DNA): TGTGCCAGCAGTCCATCGAGGATCTCCTACAATGAGCAGTTCTTC.

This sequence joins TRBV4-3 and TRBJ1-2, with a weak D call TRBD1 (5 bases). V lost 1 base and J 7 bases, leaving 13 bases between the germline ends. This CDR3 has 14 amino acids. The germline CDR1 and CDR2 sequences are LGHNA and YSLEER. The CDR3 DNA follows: TGCGCCAGCAGCCAAGGAGGTGAGGGGTCTGGCTACACCTTC. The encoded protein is CASSQGGEGSGYTF.

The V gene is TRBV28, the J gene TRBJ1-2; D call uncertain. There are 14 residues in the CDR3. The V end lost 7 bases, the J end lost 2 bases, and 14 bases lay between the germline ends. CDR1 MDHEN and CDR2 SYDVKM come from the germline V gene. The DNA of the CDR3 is TGTGCCAGCAAAATCTCCCCAGAAAACTATGGCTACACCTTC. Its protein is CASKISPENYGYTF.